This T cell receptor beta chain was sequenced for a study of cytomegalovirus exposure and HLA in healthy donors (dated by TCRdb to about 2017). Describing the broader study: An earlier analysis of some 600 of the donors reported under 300 Gb of sequence data and 95 million to 130 million unique TCR beta sequences obtained from roughly 170 million T cells. Roughly 300 gigabases of sequencing data and tens of millions of unique TCR sequences were included in an early release covering roughly 600 HLA-typed donors. Of the 350 to 450 genotyped donors, 81% were placed in the genetic ancestry cluster associated with self-reported Caucasian donors. The study was designed to test whether signatures of past pathogen exposure could be identified by cataloging public T cell receptors. Using immunosequencing, the study profiled T cell repertoires from roughly 650 subjects and related those repertoires to cytomegalovirus serostatus. A separate validation cohort of roughly 110 different subjects was used in addition to the approximately 610-subject first cohort. High-throughput TCR immunosequencing, statistical association of individual TCRs with disease status, and machine learning were combined to predict cytomegalovirus infection status. A later analysis re-examined previously published TCR beta repertoires from about 700 donors and added high-resolution HLA genotyping to investigate patterns of TCR occurrence. The later analysis used no new phenotypic data to find candidate immune exposures, relying instead on TCR beta sequences and their occurrence across donors. In an earlier analysis of a few hundred of the donors, high-throughput TCR beta sequencing was used to judge whether each TCR beta V gene segment behaved as functional or pseudogenic. Donor age, sex, ethnicity and CMV serostatus were compiled alongside the repertoire data. A later genetic analysis used genome-wide SNP genotypes for about three fifths of the roughly 700 donors, treating that subset as a discovery cohort. Every repertoire in the discovery cohort had been generated on one and the same sequencing platform. HLA typing covered class I and class II loci at four-digit resolution. Typing coverage varied by locus: roughly 629-640 donors for A, B, C, DRB1 and DQB1; approximately 500 for DQA1; around 570 for DPA1; under 490 for DPB1. Five DR-DQ haplotypes were handled as single units for association and clustering because linkage in the cohort was strong. Among 398 genotyped donors of the cohort, an average of approximately 240,000 unique TCR beta nucleotide sequences were sequenced per donor, roughly 20% of them non-productive.

The cohort comprised 550 to 700 healthy bone marrow donors. At the time of sampling, every cohort member was nominally healthy, though immune exposures that went unrecorded were likely present. The donor was CMV seropositive and was included in the group of 250 to 300 seropositive cohort members. A peripheral blood sample was collected from each donor, and TCR beta sequencing was performed on peripheral blood mononuclear cells. The Qiagen DNeasy Blood Extraction Kit was used to extract genomic DNA from the blood cell samples. What the authors observed across the whole study: In a later analysis, the rate of TCR association differed among HLA loci, with DRB1 alleles having the most associated TCRs and HLA-C alleles having the fewest. CMV serostatus was the only immune exposure information available for the cohort. The cohort was sequenced for TCR beta chains only, and without alpha or paired-chain data the features that could be detected were limited. Strong co-occurrence of HLA alleles, especially DR and DQ, made assigning TCR associations to individual alleles difficult. Because the 87-base-pair reads could not distinguish some IMGT-functional V segments, including TRBV6-2 and TRBV6-3, those segments were excluded. A later genetic analysis reported fewer N-insertions in productive TCRs among donors in an Asian-associated ancestry cluster than the roughly 620-donor mean. Correlated functional status among segregating V segments might reflect linkage disequilibrium, but an unknown experimental factor could not be ruled out. In a later analysis, 16,951 TCR beta sequences were associated with specific HLA alleles at a false discovery rate of 0.05. While some public TCRs were present in many individuals, most TCR sequences turned up only very rarely across donors. Compared with equally common non-associated chains, HLA-associated TCR beta chains in a later analysis were more clonally expanded and had lower generation probabilities. A later analysis reported that several top co-occurrence clusters appeared linked to parvovirus B19, influenza, CMV and Epstein-Barr virus. In the study, approximately 160 TCR beta chains were listed as associated with cytomegalovirus. A further reported finding was that TCR beta sequences accurately predicted the HLA-A and HLA-B alleles for most subjects in the first cohort. A group of highly shared sequence variants was considered likely to be a technical artifact of the sequencing pipeline. A later genetic analysis associated a missense DCLRE1C variant with V-gene and J-gene trimming of TCR beta chains, and an independent cohort replicated the association. A few of the identified cytomegalovirus-associated TCR beta chains were confirmed in vitro to be specific for cytomegalovirus antigens. Because HLA typing was unavailable for some donors at each locus, only the typed subset was used in association tests. Most CMV-associated TCR beta chains appeared to be HLA-restricted in a later analysis, and the HLA associations seemed to be driven largely by CMV exposure. Cytomegalovirus status was reported to be diagnosed by the classifier with high specificity and sensitivity in both the original and validation cohorts. The presence/absence analyses assumed that sequencing depth was roughly uniform across donors, and that assumption may not be true. An earlier analysis of around 600 of the donors showed that most TCR beta V segments appeared in productive rearrangements either about 87% or about 30% of the time, which broadly matched IMGT annotations. Because counts were too low, roughly 18 rarely observed V segments, including chromosome 9 orphons, were left out of the earlier analysis of about 620 of the donors. The authors suggested that the approach could potentially be extended to other disease states and immunological phenotypes.

On this clone itself: Its antigen is still unknown. One base away there is no much larger clone; base qualities are not given.

In the germline V gene, CDR1 corresponds to SQVTM and CDR2 to ANQGSEA. The CDR3 contains 10 residues, cysteine and phenylalanine counted. The kept DNA is CDR3 alone, 30 bases in frame from the first base. Relative to germline, V is 8 bases shorter and J is 6 bases shorter, with 11 bases between their ends. Library preparation was by the immunoSEQ multiplex PCR assay. The multiplex PCR relied on a mix of 60 forward primers for TCR Vbeta segments and 13 reverse primers for TCR Jbeta segments. Amplification of the CDR3 region of rearranged TCR beta genes was performed with a multiplex PCR assay on genomic DNA. The Illumina HiSeq System was used to sequence the amplified TCR beta libraries as 87-base-pair reads. The paper's processing steps were these. Across the 670 or so repertoires, a later analysis counted tens of millions of unique TCR beta chains, approximately 10 million of which were shared by at least two donors. To remove PCR and sequencing errors, raw reads were error-corrected and collapsed into unique sequences using a nearest-neighbor algorithm that merged closely related sequences. Alignment of CDR3 sequences to IMGT reference sequences was used to assign V, D and J gene segments. Each retained sequence needed at least a six-nucleotide match to both a V gene segment and a J gene segment. A rearrangement counted as productive if the CDR3 had no stop codons and remained in frame with V and J, and every other rearrangement counted as non-productive. CDR3 was defined by IMGT convention, running from the second conserved V-encoded cysteine to the conserved J-encoded phenylalanine. Sequences without an unambiguous match to a single V gene segment were excluded from the earlier analysis of 450 to 650 of the donors. In an earlier analysis of around 590 of the donors, a V segment was called functional when productive rearrangements were above 56.7%, and segregating when the standard deviation between donors exceeded 5%. To diagnose cytomegalovirus status from the catalog of TCR beta chain sequences, a statistical classification framework was built. In a later analysis, V and J genes were assigned by comparing TCR nucleotide sequences against IMGT/GENE-DB human TR gene sequences. The TCRdist pipeline was used in a later analysis to assign CDR3 sequences and most-parsimonious VDJ recombination scenarios. In a later analysis, each TCR beta chain was defined by its CDR3 amino acid sequence together with its V-gene family, and reads lacking a unique V-gene family were excluded. A later analysis removed several hundred highly shared, low-generation-probability nucleotide sequences to deal with suspected cross-contamination and a sequencing artifact. A later analysis calculated a clonal expansion index for each public chain from normalized within-repertoire ranks of inferred template counts. In a later analysis, generation probabilities were computed using a VDJ recombination model fitted to out-of-frame rearrangements, and the results were checked against IGoR. In a later analysis, hypergeometric tests were used to score TCR-TCR, TCR-HLA and TCR-CMV co-occurrence, with a repertoire-size bias correction applied to TCR pairs. A later analysis estimated false discovery rates by permuting HLA or CMV assignments 20 times. A later analysis grouped co-occurring TCRs with DBSCAN, adding TCRdist sequence similarity when clustering within HLA-allele-positive subsets. Co-occurrence clustering excluded repertoires with fewer than 30,000 or more than 120,000 public chains, plus five with anomalous nucleotide sharing. TCRdb obtained this table from immuneACCESS and retained in-frame rearrangements with V and J assigned. These tables miss some clones; where compared with another copy, unresolved V genes account for less than half of the shortfall, and the remainder is unexplained. V and J calls and clone size are given by that table; D and trimming were obtained from the DNA. The sample has under 130,000 clones on record, under 85% of them singletons. Approximately 8.6% of the sample is in the top ten clones.

Sample: PBMCs. The sequence was collected from a woman between 40 and 55 years old in good health and CMV-seropositive. The chain links TRBV29-1 with TRBJ2-7, with an unclear D gene assignment. The DNA is as follows: TGCAGCCTGTTCGTACTCGAGCAGTACTTC. Translated, it reads CSLFVLEQYF.